This T cell receptor beta chain was obtained from a study of tissue T cells after allogeneic stem cell transplantation. This clone was counted only a few times. Its antigen remains unidentified. The method was immunoSEQ multiplex PCR; TCRdb's version includes in-frame clones alone and lacks a portion of them. This sample carries more than 7,500 clones, under 75% of them seen once, and the ten largest clones take 9.2%. Findings and caveats of the study: Limitations included a small, clinically heterogeneous cohort and limited sampling depth. Only a limited share of tissue TCRs appeared in blood or spleen.

The sample was tissue from the ileum, taken at autopsy. This clonotype was sampled from a woman aged 18-49 years with breast cancer.

CDR3 region: CASGLFPIAGARYEQYF. The CDR3, as DNA: TGTGCTAGTGGTTTGTTTCCAATAGCGGGTGCCAGGTACGAGCAGTACTTC. The rearrangement joins TRBV12-5 to TRBJ2-7; 7 bases are a match to TRBD2. CDR1 is LGHNT and CDR2 is FRNRAP in the germline V gene. J was trimmed by 4 bases and V by 2 bases; bases with no gene match: 14. The CDR3 has 17 residues.